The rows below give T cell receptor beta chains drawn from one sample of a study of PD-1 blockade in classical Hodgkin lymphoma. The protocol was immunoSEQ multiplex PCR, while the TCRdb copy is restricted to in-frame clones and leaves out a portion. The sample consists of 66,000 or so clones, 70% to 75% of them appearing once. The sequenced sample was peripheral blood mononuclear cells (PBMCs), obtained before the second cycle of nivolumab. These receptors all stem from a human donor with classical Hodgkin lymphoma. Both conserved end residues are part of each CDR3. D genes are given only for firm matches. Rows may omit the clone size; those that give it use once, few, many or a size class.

CAWKLGLAGNSPLHF | TGTGCCTGGAAACTAGGTCTAGCGGGTAATTCACCCCTCCACTTT | NA | NA | 15 | TRBJ1-6 | TRBV30
CASGFRTGVTQETQYF | TGTGCTAGTGGTTTCAGGACAGGTGTAACACAAGAGACCCAGTACTTC | NA | TRBD1 | 16 | TRBJ2-5 | TRBV12-5
CASSPGLPGEKLFF | TGCGCCAGCAGCCCCGGACTTCCGGGTGAAAAACTGTTTTTT | NA | NA | 14 | TRBJ1-4 | TRBV5-1
CASSEWLANTGELFF | TGCGCCAGCAGTGAATGGCTTGCGAACACCGGGGAGCTGTTTTTT | NA | NA | 15 | TRBJ2-2 | TRBV10-2
CASSLPTSGRAVTGELFF | TGTGCCAGCAGCTTACCTACTAGCGGGAGGGCCGTCACCGGGGAGCTGTTTTTT | NA | TRBD2 | 18 | TRBJ2-2 | TRBV7-9
CASSYSRQGYSPLHF | TGTGCCAGCAGTTACTCGCGACAGGGATATTCACCCCTCCACTTT | NA | TRBD1 | 15 | TRBJ1-6 | TRBV6-5
CASSLLSGGDQPQHF | TGTGCCAGCAGCTTGTTGTCAGGTGGGGATCAGCCCCAGCATTTT | NA | NA | 15 | TRBJ1-5 | TRBV5-4
CASGGTGDLATNEKLFF | TGTGCCAGCGGTGGCACAGGGGACCTTGCAACTAATGAAAAACTGTTTTTT | once | TRBD1 | 17 | TRBJ1-4 | TRBV6-1
CASSIRDGAAEQYF | TGTGCCAGTAGTATCCGGGATGGGGCGGCCGAGCAGTACTTC | NA | NA | 14 | TRBJ2-7 | TRBV19
CASSSHLRDKGYEQYF | TGTGCCAGCAGTTCTCATTTACGGGACAAAGGCTACGAGCAGTACTTC | NA | NA | 16 | TRBJ2-7 | TRBV6-6
CASSPQQSPDTQYF | TGTGCCAGCAGCCCGCAGCAGAGTCCAGATACGCAGTATTTT | NA | NA | 14 | TRBJ2-3 | TRBV11-2
CASSRGGASFGVLTF | TGTGCCAGCAGCCGGGGAGGGGCGAGCTTCGGCGTCCTGACTTTC | NA | TRBD2 | 15 | TRBJ2-6 | TRBV7-3
CASSYPGQANTGELFF | TGTGCCAGCAGTTACCCAGGACAGGCGAACACCGGGGAGCTGTTTTTT | few | TRBD1 | 16 | TRBJ2-2 | TRBV7-8
CASSARGLGGNTIYF | TGTGCCAGCAGCGCCAGGGGTCTGGGAGGAAACACCATATATTTT | NA | NA | 15 | TRBJ1-3 | TRBV9
CASSFSGGYNEQFF | TGTGCCAGCAGTTTTAGCGGGGGATACAATGAGCAGTTCTTC | NA | TRBD2 | 14 | TRBJ2-1 | TRBV28
CASSEFGVNTEAFF | TGTGCCAGCAGTGAATTCGGCGTGAACACTGAAGCTTTCTTT | NA | NA | 14 | TRBJ1-1 | TRBV6-5
CASSSPGQSTDTQYF | TGCGCCAGCAGCTCACCGGGACAGAGCACAGATACGCAGTATTTT | NA | TRBD1 | 15 | TRBJ2-3 | TRBV5-1
CASSEISGHLGSEQYF | TGTGCCAGCAGTGAAATTTCGGGCCACCTCGGAAGTGAGCAGTACTTC | once | NA | 16 | TRBJ2-5 | TRBV6-1
CASSEGDFMSEKLFF | TGTGCCAGCAGTGAAGGGGACTTTATGAGCGAAAAACTGTTTTTT | few | NA | 15 | TRBJ1-4 | TRBV6-1
CASSLVLPPMNTEAFF | TGCGCCAGCAGCTTGGTGCTGCCCCCGATGAACACTGAAGCTTTCTTT | NA | NA | 16 | TRBJ1-1 | TRBV5-1
CSVEELISDSSYNEQFF | TGCAGCGTTGAGGAACTAATAAGCGATAGCTCCTACAATGAGCAGTTCTTC | few | NA | 17 | TRBJ2-1 | TRBV29-1
CAWSPGLAGDRPYEQYF | TGTGCCTGGAGCCCCGGACTAGCGGGGGACCGTCCCTACGAGCAGTACTTC | few | TRBD2 | 17 | TRBJ2-7 | TRBV30
CASRSTPGPPQETQYF | TGTGCCAGCAGATCCACGCCGGGACCCCCCCAAGAGACCCAGTACTTC | NA | NA | 16 | TRBJ2-5 | TRBV27
CASSVEAGTNYGYTF | TGTGCCAGCAGCGTAGAGGCAGGGACGAACTATGGCTACACCTTC | NA | NA | 15 | TRBJ1-2 | TRBV9
CASSPWTGNTEAFF | TGCGCCAGCAGCCCGTGGACAGGGAACACTGAAGCTTTCTTT | NA | TRBD1 | 14 | TRBJ1-1 | TRBV5-1
CSVVLAGGANVLTF | TGCAGCGTAGTTTTAGCAGGTGGGGCCAACGTCCTGACTTTC | NA | NA | 14 | TRBJ2-6 | TRBV29-1
CATLGVGRYTDTQYF | TGTGCCACCCTGGGGGTCGGGAGGTACACAGATACGCAGTATTTT | NA | TRBD2 | 15 | TRBJ2-3 | TRBV19
CASSLTHGDEQYF | TGTGCCAGCAGCTTAACCCACGGGGACGAGCAGTACTTC | NA | NA | 13 | TRBJ2-7 | TRBV7-3
CASSEADTYYEQYF | TGTGCCAGCAGTGAAGCCGACACGTACTACGAGCAGTACTTC | few | NA | 14 | TRBJ2-7 | TRBV6-1
CASSGWGTQPIYEQYF | TGTGCCAGTAGTGGGTGGGGGACACAGCCTATCTACGAGCAGTACTTC | NA | NA | 16 | TRBJ2-7 | TRBV19
CASSLDATLTGDEQYF | TGTGCCAGCAGCTTAGATGCGACACTGACCGGGGACGAGCAGTACTTC | few | NA | 16 | TRBJ2-7 | TRBV11-3
CASSLSGKSDTQYF | TGTGCCAGCAGTTTGAGCGGGAAGTCAGATACGCAGTATTTT | NA | TRBD2 | 14 | TRBJ2-3 | TRBV6-6
CASGGDVAYEQYF | TGTGCTAGTGGGGGGGACGTAGCCTACGAGCAGTACTTC | NA | NA | 13 | TRBJ2-7 | TRBV12-5
CATTRGLGGLNIQYF | TGTGCCACCACCAGGGGCCTAGGGGGGTTAAACATTCAGTACTTC | NA | NA | 15 | TRBJ2-4 | TRBV6-5
CASSRWGDGNQPQHF | TGCGCCAGCAGTCGTTGGGGGGATGGCAATCAGCCCCAGCATTTT | NA | NA | 15 | TRBJ1-5 | TRBV5-1
CASSSAGGYNEQFF | TGCGCCAGCAGTTCGGCCGGGGGGTACAATGAGCAGTTCTTC | NA | TRBD2 | 14 | TRBJ2-1 | TRBV5-1
CASRNLAVGGYTF | TGTGCCAGCAGAAACCTGGCGGTGGGAGGCTACACCTTC | NA | NA | 13 | TRBJ1-2 | TRBV2
CASSGFGGNYGYTF | TGTGCCAGCAGCGGGTTCGGGGGGAACTATGGCTACACCTTC | NA | NA | 14 | TRBJ1-2 | TRBV9
CASSYGPSGTSYEQYF | TGTGCCAGCAGTTACGGGCCGTCGGGGACCTCCTACGAGCAGTACTTC | few | NA | 16 | TRBJ2-7 | TRBV6-5
CASSLELGQGLQETQYF | TGTGCCAGCAGCTTAGAATTGGGACAGGGGTTACAAGAGACCCAGTACTTC | NA | TRBD1 | 17 | TRBJ2-5 | TRBV7-6
CASSYMGDEQYF | TGTGCCAGCAGTTACATGGGGGACGAGCAGTACTTC | NA | NA | 12 | TRBJ2-7 | TRBV6-5
CSVEGNYEQYF | TGCAGCGTTGAAGGGAATTACGAGCAGTACTTC | few | NA | 11 | TRBJ2-7 | TRBV29-1
CSVDQGNSYEQYF | TGCAGCGTTGATCAGGGGAACTCCTACGAGCAGTACTTC | NA | NA | 13 | TRBJ2-7 | TRBV29-1
CASSYREMTEAFF | TGTGCCAGCAGTTATAGGGAGATGACTGAAGCTTTCTTT | NA | NA | 13 | TRBJ1-1 | TRBV27
CASRSFEAGYTF | TGTGCCAGTAGGAGCTTCGAAGCGGGCTACACCTTC | NA | NA | 12 | TRBJ1-2 | TRBV19
CASSPPTGMPLHF | TGTGCCAGCAGCCCCCCGACAGGGATGCCCCTCCACTTT | NA | TRBD1 | 13 | TRBJ1-6 | TRBV5-6
CAISENVPYEQYF | TGTGCCATCAGTGAAAATGTGCCCTACGAGCAGTACTTC | NA | NA | 13 | TRBJ2-7 | TRBV10-3
CASSRDRNTEAFF | TGTGCCAGCAGCCGAGACAGAAACACTGAAGCTTTCTTT | NA | NA | 13 | TRBJ1-1 | TRBV6-4
CASSPPSSGGANEQFF | TGTGCCAGCAGCCCCCCATCTAGCGGGGGGGCTAATGAGCAGTTCTTC | NA | TRBD2 | 16 | TRBJ2-1 | TRBV7-9